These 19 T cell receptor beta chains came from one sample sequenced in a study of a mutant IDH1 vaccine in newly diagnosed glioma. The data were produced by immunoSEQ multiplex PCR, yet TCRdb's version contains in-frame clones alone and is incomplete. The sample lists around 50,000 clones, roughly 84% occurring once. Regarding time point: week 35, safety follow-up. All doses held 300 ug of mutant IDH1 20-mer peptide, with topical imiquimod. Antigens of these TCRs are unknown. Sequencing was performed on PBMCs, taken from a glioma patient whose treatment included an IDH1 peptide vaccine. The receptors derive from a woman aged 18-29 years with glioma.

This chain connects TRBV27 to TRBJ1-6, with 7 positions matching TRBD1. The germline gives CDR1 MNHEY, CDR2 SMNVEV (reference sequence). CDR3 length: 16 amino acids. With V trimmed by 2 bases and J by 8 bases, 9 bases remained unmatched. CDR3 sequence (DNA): TGTGCCAGCAGTTTAAACCCCAGGGGGACGGATTCACCCCTCCACTTT. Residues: CASSLNPRGTDSPLHF.

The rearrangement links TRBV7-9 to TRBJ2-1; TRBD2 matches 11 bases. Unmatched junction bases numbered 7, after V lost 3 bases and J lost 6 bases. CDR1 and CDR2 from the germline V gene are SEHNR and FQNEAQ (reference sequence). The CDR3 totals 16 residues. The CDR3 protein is CASSFSGLAGPNEQFF. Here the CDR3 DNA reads TGTGCCAGCAGCTTCTCTGGACTAGCGGGCCCCAATGAGCAGTTCTTC.

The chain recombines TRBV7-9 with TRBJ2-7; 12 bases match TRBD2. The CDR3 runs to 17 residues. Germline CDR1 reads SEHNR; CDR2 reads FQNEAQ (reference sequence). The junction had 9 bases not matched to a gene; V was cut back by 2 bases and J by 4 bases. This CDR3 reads CASSLSRTSGIFYEQYF. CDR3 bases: TGTGCCAGCAGCTTATCTAGGACTAGCGGGATTTTTTACGAGCAGTACTTC.

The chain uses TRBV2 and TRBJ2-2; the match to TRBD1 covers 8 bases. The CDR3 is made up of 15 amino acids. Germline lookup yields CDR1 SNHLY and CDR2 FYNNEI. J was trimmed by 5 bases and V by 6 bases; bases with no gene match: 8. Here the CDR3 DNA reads TGTGCCAGCAGGGGCGGACAGGGCTGGACCGGGGAGCTGTTTTTT. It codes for CASRGGQGWTGELFF.

CDR3 coding DNA: TGTGCCAGCTCACCAGGCCTGGAGACCCAGTACTTC. Translating it yields CASSPGLETQYF. The V and J genes are TRBV18 and TRBJ2-5; unclear D gene. The CDR3 has 12 residues. Trimming left V 2 bases short and J 5 bases short, with 6 bases between. Germline CDR1 KGHSH, CDR2 LQKENI.

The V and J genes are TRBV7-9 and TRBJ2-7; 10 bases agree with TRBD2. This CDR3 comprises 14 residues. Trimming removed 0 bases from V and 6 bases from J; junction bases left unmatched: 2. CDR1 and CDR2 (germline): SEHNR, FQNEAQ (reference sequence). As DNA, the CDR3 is TGTGCCAGCAGCTTAGCAGCGGGGGGGTCCGAGCAGTACTTC. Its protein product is CASSLAAGGSEQYF.

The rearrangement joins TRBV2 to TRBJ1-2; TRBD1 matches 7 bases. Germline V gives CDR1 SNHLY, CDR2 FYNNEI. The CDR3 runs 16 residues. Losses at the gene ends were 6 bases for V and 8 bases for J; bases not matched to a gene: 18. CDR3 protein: CASRPLSRDSLGGYTF. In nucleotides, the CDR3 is TGTGCCAGCAGGCCTCTGTCCCGGGACAGCTTAGGAGGCTACACCTTC.

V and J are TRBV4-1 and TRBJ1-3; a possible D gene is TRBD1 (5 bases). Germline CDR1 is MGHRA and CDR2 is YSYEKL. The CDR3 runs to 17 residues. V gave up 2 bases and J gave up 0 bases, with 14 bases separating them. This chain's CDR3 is CASSQSPQGPSGNTIYF. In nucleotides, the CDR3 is TGCGCCAGCAGCCAATCTCCTCAGGGACCCTCTGGAAACACCATATATTTT.

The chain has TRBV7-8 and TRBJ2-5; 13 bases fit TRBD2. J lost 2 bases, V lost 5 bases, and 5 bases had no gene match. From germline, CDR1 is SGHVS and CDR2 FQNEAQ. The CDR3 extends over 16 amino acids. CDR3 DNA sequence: TGTGCCAGCAGCGGACTAGCGGGAGTAGGGCAAGAGACCCAGTACTTC. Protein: CASSGLAGVGQETQYF.

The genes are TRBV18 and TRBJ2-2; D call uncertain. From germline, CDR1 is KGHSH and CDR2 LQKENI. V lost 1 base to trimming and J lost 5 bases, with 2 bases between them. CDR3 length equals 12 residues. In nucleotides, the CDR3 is TGTGCCAGCTCACCACTGACCGGGGAGCTGTTTTTT. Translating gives CASSPLTGELFF. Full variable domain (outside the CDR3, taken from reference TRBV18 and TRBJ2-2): NAGVMQNPRHLVRRRGQEARLRCSPMKGHSHVYWYRQLPEEGLKFMVYLQKENIIDESGMPKERFSAEFPKEGPSILRIQQVVRGDSAAYFCASSPLTGELFFGEGSRLTVL.

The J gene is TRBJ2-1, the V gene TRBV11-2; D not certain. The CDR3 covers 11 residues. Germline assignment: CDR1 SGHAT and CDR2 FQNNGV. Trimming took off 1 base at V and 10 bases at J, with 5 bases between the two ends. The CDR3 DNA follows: TGTGCCAGCAGCTTAGCGTCGGAGCAGTTCTTC. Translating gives CASSLASEQFF.

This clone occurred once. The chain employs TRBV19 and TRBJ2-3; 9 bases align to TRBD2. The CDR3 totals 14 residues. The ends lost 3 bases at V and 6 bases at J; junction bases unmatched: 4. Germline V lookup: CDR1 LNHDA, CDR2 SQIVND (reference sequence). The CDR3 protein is CASSMWTSADTQYF. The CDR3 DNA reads TGTGCCAGTAGTATGTGGACTAGCGCCGATACGCAGTATTTT.

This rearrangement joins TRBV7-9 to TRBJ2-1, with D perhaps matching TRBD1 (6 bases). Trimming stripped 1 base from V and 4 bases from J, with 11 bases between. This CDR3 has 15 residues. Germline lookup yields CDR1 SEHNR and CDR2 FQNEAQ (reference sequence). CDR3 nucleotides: TGTGCCAGCAGCTTAGGCAGGGGCAATTACAATGAGCAGTTCTTC. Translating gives CASSLGRGNYNEQFF.

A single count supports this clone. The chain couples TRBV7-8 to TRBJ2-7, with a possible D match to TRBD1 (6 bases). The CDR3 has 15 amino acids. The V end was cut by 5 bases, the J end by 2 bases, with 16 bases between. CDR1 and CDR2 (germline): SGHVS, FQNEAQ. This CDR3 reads CASSLTEQGTYEQYF. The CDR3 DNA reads TGTGCCAGCAGCCTTACCGAACAGGGAACCTACGAGCAGTACTTC.

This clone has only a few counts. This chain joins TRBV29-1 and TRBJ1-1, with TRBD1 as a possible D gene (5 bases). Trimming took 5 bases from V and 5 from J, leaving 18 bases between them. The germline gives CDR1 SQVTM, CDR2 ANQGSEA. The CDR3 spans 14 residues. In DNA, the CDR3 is TGCAGCGTTCAGAGAATGGGGGGAAGGACTGAAGCTTTCTTT. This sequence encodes CSVQRMGGRTEAFF.

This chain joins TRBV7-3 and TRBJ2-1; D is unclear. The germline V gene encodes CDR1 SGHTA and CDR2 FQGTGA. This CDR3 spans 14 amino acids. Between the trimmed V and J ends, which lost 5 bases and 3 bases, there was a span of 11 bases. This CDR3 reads CASSPSSDYNEQFF. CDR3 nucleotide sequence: TGTGCCAGCAGCCCATCGAGCGACTACAATGAGCAGTTCTTC.

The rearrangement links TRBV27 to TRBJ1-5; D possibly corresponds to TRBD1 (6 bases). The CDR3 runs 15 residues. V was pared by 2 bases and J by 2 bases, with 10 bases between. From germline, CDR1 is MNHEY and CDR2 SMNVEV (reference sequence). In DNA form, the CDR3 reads TGTGCCAGCAGTTTAGGGGCAGGGGGCAATCAGCCCCAGCATTTT. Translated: CASSLGAGGNQPQHF.

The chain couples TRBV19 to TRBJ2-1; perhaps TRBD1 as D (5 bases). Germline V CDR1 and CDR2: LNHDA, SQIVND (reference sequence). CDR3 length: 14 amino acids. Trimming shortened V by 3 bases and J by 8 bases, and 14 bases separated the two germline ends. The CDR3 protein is CASSIQGLRDEQFF. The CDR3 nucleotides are TGTGCCAGTAGTATTCAGGGATTGAGAGATGAGCAGTTCTTC. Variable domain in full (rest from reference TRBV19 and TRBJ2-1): DGGITQSPKYLFRKEGQNVTLSCEQNLNHDAMYWYRQDPGQGLRLIYYSQIVNDFQKGDIAEGYSVSREKKESFPLTVTSAQKNPTAFYLCASSIQGLRDEQFFGPGTRLTVL.

For the CDR3, the DNA is TGTGCCACCAGCAGAGCGTACAATGAGCAGTTCTTC. This translates into CATSRAYNEQFF. This sequence joins TRBV15 and TRBJ2-1; D is uncertain. The germline gives CDR1 LNHNV, CDR2 YYDKDF (reference sequence). V dropped 1 base and J dropped 4 bases, with 2 bases sitting between them. This CDR3 contains 12 residues.